This T cell receptor beta chain was profiled in a study of T cells in Graves' hyperthyroidism and ophthalmopathy. This clonotype was recorded a few times. The CDR3 regions of TCR beta were amplified from RNA transcripts. A set of HTBI primers served as the primers for a first-round RT-PCR of the TCR CDR3. TCRdb re-derived calls from the multiplex PCR reads in MiXCR, one entry per CDR3 protein. The sample holds hundreds of thousands of distinct CDR3 sequences, 15% to 20% seen once. Stable Graves' hyperthyroidism meant no ophthalmopathy progression within 18 months. V gave up 0 bases and J gave up 10 bases, with 11 bases separating them. Germline CDR1 reads SGDLS; CDR2 reads YYNGEE. This CDR3 contains 13 residues.

The chain has TRBV9 and TRBJ2-1, with D tentatively TRBD1 or TRBD2 (5 bases each). This sequence was found in a woman aged 25 to 39 with Graves' hyperthyroidism. Specimen: blood. The CDR3 spells CASSVEGWGEQFF. CDR3 sequence (DNA): TGTGCCAGCAGCGTAGAGGGCTGGGGGGAGCAGTTCTTC.